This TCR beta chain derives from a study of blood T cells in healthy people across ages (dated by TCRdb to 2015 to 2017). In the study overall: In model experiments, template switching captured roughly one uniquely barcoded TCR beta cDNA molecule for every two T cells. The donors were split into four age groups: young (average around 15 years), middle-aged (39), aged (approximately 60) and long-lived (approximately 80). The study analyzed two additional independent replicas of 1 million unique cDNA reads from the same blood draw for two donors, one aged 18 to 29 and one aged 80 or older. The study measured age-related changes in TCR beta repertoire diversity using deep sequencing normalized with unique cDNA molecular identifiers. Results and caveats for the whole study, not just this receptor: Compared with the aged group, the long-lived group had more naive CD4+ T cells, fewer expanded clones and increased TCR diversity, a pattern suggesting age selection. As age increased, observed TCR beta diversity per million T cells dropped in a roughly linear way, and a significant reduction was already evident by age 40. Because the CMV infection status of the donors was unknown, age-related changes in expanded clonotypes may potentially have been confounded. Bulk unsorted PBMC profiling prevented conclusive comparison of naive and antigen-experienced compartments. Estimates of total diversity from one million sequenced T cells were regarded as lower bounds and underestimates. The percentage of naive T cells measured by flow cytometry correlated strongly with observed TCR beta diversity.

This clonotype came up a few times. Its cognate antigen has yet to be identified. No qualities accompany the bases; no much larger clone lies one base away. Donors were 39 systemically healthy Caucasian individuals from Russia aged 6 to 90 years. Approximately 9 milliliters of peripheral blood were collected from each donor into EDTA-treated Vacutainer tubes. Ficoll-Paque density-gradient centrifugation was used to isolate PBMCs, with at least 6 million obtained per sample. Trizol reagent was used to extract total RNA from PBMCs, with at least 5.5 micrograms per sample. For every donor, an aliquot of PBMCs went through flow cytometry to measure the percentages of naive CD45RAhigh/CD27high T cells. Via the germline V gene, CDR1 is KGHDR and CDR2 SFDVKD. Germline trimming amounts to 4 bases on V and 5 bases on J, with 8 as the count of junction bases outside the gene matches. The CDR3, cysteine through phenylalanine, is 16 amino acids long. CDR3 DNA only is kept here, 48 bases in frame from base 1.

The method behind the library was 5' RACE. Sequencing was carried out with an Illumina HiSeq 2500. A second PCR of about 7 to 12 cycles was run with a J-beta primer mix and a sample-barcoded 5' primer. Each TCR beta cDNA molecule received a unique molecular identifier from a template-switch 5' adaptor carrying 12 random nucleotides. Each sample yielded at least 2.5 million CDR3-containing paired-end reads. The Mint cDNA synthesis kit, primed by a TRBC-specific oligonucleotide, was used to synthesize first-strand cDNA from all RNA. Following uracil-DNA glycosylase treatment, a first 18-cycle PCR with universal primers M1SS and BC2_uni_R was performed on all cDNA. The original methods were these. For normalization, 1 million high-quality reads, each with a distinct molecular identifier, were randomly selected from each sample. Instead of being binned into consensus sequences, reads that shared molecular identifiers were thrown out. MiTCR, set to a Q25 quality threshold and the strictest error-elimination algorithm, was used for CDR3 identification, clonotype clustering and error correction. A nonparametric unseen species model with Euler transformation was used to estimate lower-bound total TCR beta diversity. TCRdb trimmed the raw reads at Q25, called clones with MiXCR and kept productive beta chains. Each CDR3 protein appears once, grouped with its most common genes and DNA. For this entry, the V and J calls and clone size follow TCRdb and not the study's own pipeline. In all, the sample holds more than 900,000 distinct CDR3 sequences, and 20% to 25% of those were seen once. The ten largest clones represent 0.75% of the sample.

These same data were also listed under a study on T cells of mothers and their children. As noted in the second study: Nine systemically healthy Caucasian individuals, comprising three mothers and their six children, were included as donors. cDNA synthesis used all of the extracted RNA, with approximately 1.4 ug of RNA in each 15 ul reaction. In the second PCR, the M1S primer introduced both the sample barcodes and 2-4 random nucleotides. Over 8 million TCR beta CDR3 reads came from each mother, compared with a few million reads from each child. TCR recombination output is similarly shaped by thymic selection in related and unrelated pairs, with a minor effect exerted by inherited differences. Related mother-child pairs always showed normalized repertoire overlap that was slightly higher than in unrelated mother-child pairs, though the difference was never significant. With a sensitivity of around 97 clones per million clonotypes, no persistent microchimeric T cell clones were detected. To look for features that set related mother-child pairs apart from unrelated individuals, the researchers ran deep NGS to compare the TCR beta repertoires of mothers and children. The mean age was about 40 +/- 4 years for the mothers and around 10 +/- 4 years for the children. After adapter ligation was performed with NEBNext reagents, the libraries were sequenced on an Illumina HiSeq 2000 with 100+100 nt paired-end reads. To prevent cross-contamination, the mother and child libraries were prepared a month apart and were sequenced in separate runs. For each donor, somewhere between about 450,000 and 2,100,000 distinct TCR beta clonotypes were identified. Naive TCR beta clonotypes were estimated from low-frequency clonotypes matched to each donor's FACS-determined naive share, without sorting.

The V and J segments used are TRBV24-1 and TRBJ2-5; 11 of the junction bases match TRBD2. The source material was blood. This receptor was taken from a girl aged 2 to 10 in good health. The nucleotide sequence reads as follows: TGTGCCACCAGTGAGTGGACTAGCGGGTCCGGGGAGACCCAGTACTTC. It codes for CATSEWTSGSGETQYF.